Listed here are 26 T cell receptor beta chains from one sample, sequenced in a study of metastatic and nonmetastatic thyroid tumors. TCRdb reassembled clones from the PCR reads with MiXCR. The sample shows around 30,000 clones, approximately 10% of them seen only once. None of the patients had undergone any treatment ahead of thyroid surgery. Sample: blood. These receptors were collected from a female donor with papillary thyroid cancer or a benign thyroid nodule (not recorded which). Some clones in this sample may be carry-over from other donors' samples.

Relative to its sample, this clone is medium-sized. The chain employs TRBV30 and TRBJ2-6; no firm D call. The V end lost 4 bases, the J end lost 0 bases, and 1 base lay between the germline ends. Germline CDR1 is GTSNPN and CDR2 is SVGIG (reference sequence). The CDR3 runs 12 residues. The CDR3 region is CAWNSGANVLTF. The CDR3 DNA reads TGTGCCTGGAACTCTGGGGCCAACGTCCTGACTTTC.

In its sample, this clone was seen once. The chain joins TRBV9 to TRBJ1-1; no reliable D call. The V gene lost 4 bases and the J gene lost 5 bases, with 12 bases spanning the gap. Germline loops: CDR1 SGDLS, CDR2 YYNGEE. There are 13 residues in the CDR3. CDR3 nucleotide sequence: TGTGCCAGCAGCATCCGAGATAGGACTGAAGCTTTCTTT. Residues: CASSIRDRTEAFF.

The table lists this clone with a few counts. The V and J genes are TRBV28 and TRBJ1-2; D is unresolved. The CDR3 contains 15 residues. Germline V gene sequence: CDR1 MDHEN, CDR2 SYDVKM. V lost 10 bases to trimming and J lost 0 bases, with 18 bases between them. CDR3 sequence (DNA): TGTGCCACCTTTCCCGAACGCCTTACTAACTATGGCTACACCTTC. This gives the protein CATFPERLTNYGYTF.

The sample holds many counts of this clone. The chain joins TRBV9 to TRBJ2-3; the D gene is possibly TRBD2 (6 bases). Germline CDR1 SGDLS, CDR2 YYNGEE. V gave up 3 bases and J gave up 3 bases, with 23 bases separating them. This CDR3 contains 18 residues. In DNA form, the CDR3 reads TGTGCCAGCAGCGACCCTATCGGCGGGGAATTAAGAACAGATACGCAGTATTTT. This gives the protein CASSDPIGGELRTDTQYF.

This chain joins TRBV5-1 and TRBJ2-5; 9 bases match TRBD1. The CDR3 totals 14 residues. V was pared by 8 bases and J by 3 bases, with 8 bases of the junction left unmatched. Germline lookup yields CDR1 SGHRS and CDR2 YFSETQ. The CDR3 is CARSKGTGKETQYF. The CDR3 coding sequence is TGCGCCAGGAGCAAAGGGACAGGGAAAGAGACCCAGTACTTC.

In this sample, this clone turned up many times. The chain employs TRBV5-4 and TRBJ2-7, with TRBD2 identical over 11 bases. V gave up 4 bases and J gave up 0 bases; unmatched junction bases: 6. CDR1 is SGHNT and CDR2 is YYREEE in the germline V gene (reference sequence). The CDR3 extends over 16 amino acids. The CDR3 DNA reads TGTGCCAGCAGCCTCAATAGCGGGAGGGCCTCCTACGAGCAGTACTTC. Protein: CASSLNSGRASYEQYF.

This clone was found many times. The chain recombines TRBV5-4 with TRBJ2-3, with D uncertain. CDR1 is SGHNT and CDR2 is YYREEE in the germline V gene (reference sequence). Trimming pared 0 bases from V and 0 bases from J, leaving 11 bases between. The CDR3 sequence is 16 residues long. Here the CDR3 reads CASSLAAASSTDTQYF. The CDR3 nucleotides are TGTGCCAGCAGCTTGGCGGCAGCTTCTAGCACAGATACGCAGTATTTT. The whole variable domain, filled in from reference TRBV5-4 and TRBJ2-3, reads ETGVTQSPTHLIKTRGQQVTLRCSSQSGHNTVSWYQQALGQGPQFIFQYYREEENGRGNFPPRFSGLQFPNYSSELNVNALELDDSALYLCASSLAAASSTDTQYFGPGTRLTVL.

This clone came up many times. The chain employs TRBV6-2 or TRBV6-3 and TRBJ2-1; D possibly corresponds to TRBD1 (6 bases). This CDR3 spans 14 amino acids. The ends were cut back, 5 bases at V and 6 bases at J, with 14 bases in the middle. Germline-derived CDR1 and CDR2 are MNHEY and SVGEGT. In DNA form, the CDR3 reads TGTGCCAGCAGTCACCGTAAGGGGGTCAATGAGCAGTTCTTC. Translated: CASSHRKGVNEQFF.

This clone was counted at least ten times. The rearrangement joins TRBV19 to TRBJ2-1, with TRBD2 matching 10 bases. The CDR3 length is 17 residues. J gave up 5 bases and V 2 bases, and 9 bases lay outside the gene matches. Germline CDR1 LNHDA, CDR2 SQIVND (reference sequence). CDR3 coding DNA: TGTGCCAGTAGTATAAAGGGACGCAGCGGGGGGGACAATGAGCAGTTCTTC. Protein product: CASSIKGRSGGDNEQFF.

This clone was seen at least ten times. This chain uses TRBV28 with TRBJ1-2, with D perhaps TRBD1 (5 bases). The V gene lost 8 bases and the J gene lost 4 bases, with 8 bases spanning the gap. This CDR3 is built from 11 residues. The germline CDR1 and CDR2 sequences are MDHEN and SYDVKM. CDR3 loop: CASGTFYGYTF. CDR3 sequence (DNA): TGTGCCAGCGGGACCTTCTATGGCTACACCTTC.

This clone showed up many times. The chain carries TRBV4-1 and TRBJ1-2; 9 bases map to TRBD1. Trimming at V came to 1 base and at J to 9 bases, leaving 6 bases not matched to a gene. This CDR3 has 14 amino acids. Germline loops: CDR1 MGHRA, CDR2 YSYEKL. The CDR3 here is CASSQVDRGGSYTF. The CDR3 DNA follows: TGCGCCAGCAGCCAAGTGGACAGGGGAGGAAGCTACACCTTC.

The table lists this clone with many counts. The chain has TRBV12-3 or TRBV12-4 and TRBJ2-5; D remains unclear. V lost 5 bases and J lost 7, with 20 bases in between. CDR3 size: 15 residues. CDR3: CASSESGQALRTQYF. The CDR3 DNA sequence: TGTGCCAGCAGTGAATCGGGCCAGGCACTAAGGACCCAGTACTTC.

This clone was observed at least ten times. V is TRBV6-2 or TRBV6-3 and J is TRBJ2-6; D may be TRBD1 (5 bases). Germline lookup yields CDR1 MNHEY and CDR2 SVGEGT. Trimming left V 7 bases short and J 0 bases short, with 10 bases between. This CDR3 spans 15 amino acids. CDR3 nucleotide sequence: TGTGCCAGCACCCCGGACAACTCTGGGGCCAACGTCCTGACTTTC. The encoded protein is CASTPDNSGANVLTF.

Ten or more counts support this clone. The genes are TRBV12-3 or TRBV12-4 and TRBJ2-3; D remains unclear. This CDR3 comprises 13 residues. Trimming took off 6 bases at V and 2 bases at J, with 9 bases between the two ends. The CDR3 spells CASSLQPTDTQYF. The CDR3 DNA sequence: TGTGCCAGCAGCCTCCAGCCCACAGATACGCAGTATTTT.

This clone was detected ten times or more. The chain couples TRBV2 to TRBJ2-1; 7 nucleotides line up with TRBD1. Per germline, CDR1 SNHLY and CDR2 FYNNEI. The CDR3 loop spans 14 amino acids. V lost 5 bases and J lost 1; bases outside the gene matches: 2. CDR3 sequence reads: CASSKGQSYNEQFF. Written as DNA, the CDR3 is TGTGCCAGCAGTAAGGGACAGTCCTACAATGAGCAGTTCTTC.

The chain employs TRBV27 and TRBJ2-1; TRBD1 matches 9 bases. Germline V gives CDR1 MNHEY, CDR2 SMNVEV (reference sequence). The CDR3 totals 18 residues. Trimming at V came to 10 bases and at J to 0 bases, leaving 16 bases not matched to a gene. The chain's CDR3 is CAITYRGLKPSSYNEQFF. The CDR3 DNA reads as TGTGCCATCACCTACAGGGGGCTGAAGCCCTCCTCCTACAATGAGCAGTTCTTC.

As regards this clone: Given a much more abundant clone one base away, this may be a read error. This chain connects TRBV5-6 to TRBJ1-4; D gene unclear. Deletions cut 4 bases from V and 5 bases from J, with 9 bases between. The CDR3 loop spans 13 amino acids. CDR1 and CDR2 from the germline V gene are SGHDT and YYEEEE. CDR3 DNA sequence: TGTGCCAGCAGCCTCACAAGGAATGAAAAACTGTTTTTT. Its protein is CASSLTRNEKLFF.

This clone was observed many times. A single base separates this from a much larger clone, so it may be a read error. The V gene is TRBV6-5, the J gene TRBJ1-2; D remains ambiguous. The V gene's germline CDR1 is MNHEY and CDR2 SVGAGI. The CDR3 length is 14 residues. CDR3 in DNA: TGTGCCAGCAGTTACCGGTCGACGGCGTATGGCTGCACCTTC. It specifies CASSYRSTAYGCTF.

In its sample, this clone was seen many times. The chain is built from TRBV2 and TRBJ1-1; D is ambiguous. Between the trimmed V and J ends, which lost 3 bases and 4 bases, there was a span of 9 bases. Germline V gene lookup returns CDR1 SNHLY and CDR2 FYNNEI. The CDR3 spans 13 residues. CDR3 residues: CASSDWGGTEAFF. DNA for the CDR3: TGTGCCAGCAGTGATTGGGGAGGCACTGAAGCTTTCTTT.

V usage is TRBV7-9 and J usage is TRBJ2-5; D gene unclear. CDR3 length: 13 residues. V lost 6 bases to trimming and J lost 6 bases, with 14 bases between them. Germline V gene data show CDR1 as SEHNR and CDR2 as FQNEAQ (reference sequence). CDR3 sequence (DNA): TGTGCCAGCAGACGTACTCCCCAGAAGACCCAGTACTTC. It yields the protein CASRRTPQKTQYF.

This clone appeared many times. V is TRBV6-1 and J is TRBJ1-2; possible D gene TRBD1, 5 bases. The CDR3 consists of 14 residues. Germline lookup yields CDR1 MNHNS and CDR2 SASEGT. The ends were cut back, 6 bases at V and 7 bases at J, with 18 bases in the middle. The CDR3 protein is CASSPGTDYGGYTF. In nucleotides, the CDR3 is TGTGCCAGCAGCCCCGGGACGGATTATGGTGGCTACACCTTC.

This clone came up a few times. The gene calls are TRBV27 and TRBJ1-4, with D possibly matching TRBD1 (5 bases). Germline CDR1 reads MNHEY; CDR2 reads SMNVEV (reference sequence). The CDR3 is 12 amino acids. V lost 6 bases, J lost 4 bases, and 6 bases lay in between. The CDR3 coding sequence is TGTGCCAGCAGGGACATTAATGAAAAACTGTTTTTT. Protein: CASRDINEKLFF. Based on the CDR3 plus reference TRBV27 and TRBJ1-4, the full variable domain is EAQVTQNPRYLITVTGKKLTVTCSQNMNHEYMSWYRQDPGLGLRQIYYSMNVEVTDKGDVPEGYKVSRKEKRNFPLILESPSPNQTSLYFCASRDINEKLFFGSGTQLSVL.

There are many counts of this clone. The chain joins TRBV19 to TRBJ2-7; possibly TRBD1 or TRBD2 for D (5 bases each). CDR3 length: 15 amino acids. V lost 1 base and J lost 0, with 10 bases in between. Germline V gives CDR1 LNHDA, CDR2 SQIVND (reference sequence). CDR3 in DNA: TGTGCCAGTAGTATAGCGAGGGGCCTCTCCTACGAGCAGTACTTC. Its protein product is CASSIARGLSYEQYF.

At least ten counts were recorded for this clone. This rearrangement joins TRBV5-6 to TRBJ1-2, with D tentatively TRBD1 (5 bases). CDR3 length: 14 residues. Germline V lookup: CDR1 SGHDT, CDR2 YYEEEE. Trimming took off 1 base at V and 3 bases at J, with 10 bases between the two ends. The CDR3 protein is CASSLRQFDYGYTF. The CDR3 DNA reads as TGTGCCAGCAGCTTGCGACAGTTTGACTATGGCTACACCTTC.

This clone was seen ten or more times. The chain combines TRBV10-3 with TRBJ1-2; unclear D gene. The CDR3 contains 17 residues. V was trimmed by 2 bases and J by 5 bases, leaving 21 bases between them. Germline-derived CDR1 and CDR2 are ENHRY and SYGVKD. CDR3 residues: CAISEPRTGVISYGYTF. The CDR3 region has the DNA TGTGCCATCAGTGAGCCCCGGACGGGAGTGATATCGTATGGCTACACCTTC.

This clone was recorded many times. The chain uses TRBV28 and TRBJ2-7; no firm D call. Looked up from germline, CDR1 is MDHEN and CDR2 is SYDVKM. The CDR3 totals 17 residues. Trimming left V 3 bases short and J 1 base short, with 19 bases between. This CDR3 is CASSFPVVLVQSYEQYF. DNA of the CDR3: TGTGCCAGCAGTTTCCCCGTGGTATTGGTGCAGTCCTACGAGCAGTACTTC.